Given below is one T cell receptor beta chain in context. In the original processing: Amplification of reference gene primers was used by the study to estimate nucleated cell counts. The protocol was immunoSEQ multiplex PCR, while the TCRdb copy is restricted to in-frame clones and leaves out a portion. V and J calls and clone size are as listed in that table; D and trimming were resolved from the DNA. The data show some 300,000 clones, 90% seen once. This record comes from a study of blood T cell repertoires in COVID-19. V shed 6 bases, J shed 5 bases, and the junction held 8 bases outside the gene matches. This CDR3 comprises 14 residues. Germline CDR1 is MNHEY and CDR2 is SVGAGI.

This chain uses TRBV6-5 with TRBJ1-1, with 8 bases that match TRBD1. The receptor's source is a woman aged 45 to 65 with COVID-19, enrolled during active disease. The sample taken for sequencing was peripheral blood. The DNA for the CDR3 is TGTGCCAGCAGAAACAGGGGGTATGAGACTGAAGCTTTCTTT. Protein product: CASRNRGYETEAFF.